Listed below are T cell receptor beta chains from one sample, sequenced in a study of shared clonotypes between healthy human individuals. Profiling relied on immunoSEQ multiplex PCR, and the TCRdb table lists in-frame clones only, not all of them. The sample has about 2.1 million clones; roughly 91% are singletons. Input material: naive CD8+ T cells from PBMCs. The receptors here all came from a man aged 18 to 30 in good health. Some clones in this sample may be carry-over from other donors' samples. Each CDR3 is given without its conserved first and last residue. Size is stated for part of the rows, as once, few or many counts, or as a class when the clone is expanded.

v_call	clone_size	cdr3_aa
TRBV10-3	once	AISDRLSSGREYGELF
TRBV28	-	ASSSPRRRETEAF
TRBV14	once	ASSQRGSSQEQY
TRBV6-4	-	AGVGTQY
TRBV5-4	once	ASSLDKSNYGYT
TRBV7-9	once	ASSLTKGAGTEAF
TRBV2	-	ASTRPGYEQY
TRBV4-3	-	ASSQVQGAGEKLF
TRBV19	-	ASRWGAISTDTQY
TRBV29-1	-	SVVGSHEQY
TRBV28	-	ASSQIRRRATYEQY
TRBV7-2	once	ASSSRTSGNYNEQF